A selection of T cell receptor beta chains follows, all from one sample in a study of T-cell reconstitution after alpha-beta-depleted transplantation in children. TCRdb ran MiXCR on the PCR reads and lists one entry per CDR3 protein. The table records fewer than 120,000 distinct CDR3 sequences, 10% of them present only once. The starting material was PBMCs from the stem cell graft donor, obtained from the stem cell graft. All receptors come from a human donor who donated a stem cell graft to a child with acute lymphoblastic leukemia. CDR3s include the opening cysteine and the closing phenylalanine or tryptophan. D genes are given only for firm matches. Clone sizes are given selectively: once, few, many, or a class where the clone is expanded.

j_call | d_call | clone_size | v_call | cdr3_nt | cdr3_aa
TRBJ2-7 | TRBD2 | NA | TRBV7-9 | TGTGCCAGCAGCTCACTGCCGGGACTAGCCGATCACGAGCAGTACTTC | CASSSLPGLADHEQYF
TRBJ1-3 | NA | NA | TRBV12-5 | TGTGCTAGTGGTTCTCCAGGGCTTGGGACTTACTCTGGAAACACCATATATTTT | CASGSPGLGTYSGNTIYF
TRBJ2-7 | NA | many | TRBV20-1 | TGCAGTGCCCAGGCAGGTATCTCCTACGAGCAGTACTTC | CSAQAGISYEQYF
TRBJ2-6 | NA | NA | TRBV3-1 | TGTGCCACCTCCACCCGGGCCTTCAGCTCTGGGGCCAACGTCCTGACTTTC | CATSTRAFSSGANVLTF
TRBJ1-5 | NA | many | TRBV6-2/TRBV6-3 | TGTGCCAGCAGTTACCGGGGAGGGAGCAATCAGCCCCAGCATTTT | CASSYRGGSNQPQHF
TRBJ2-1 | TRBD2 | many | TRBV20-1 | TGCAGTGCCCCTAAGACCGGGACTAGCAATGAGCAGTTCTTC | CSAPKTGTSNEQFF
TRBJ2-7 | NA | many | TRBV27 | TGTGCCAGCAGTCCATCCCTGTGGGAATACTACGAGCAGTACTTC | CASSPSLWEYYEQYF
TRBJ2-3 | TRBD1 | many | TRBV6-5 | TGTGCCAGCAGCCGCCCCCTCACAGGGGCAGATACGCAGTATTTT | CASSRPLTGADTQYF
TRBJ2-5 | NA | NA | TRBV27 | TGTGCCAGCAGTCCCCGGACTATCCCCCTGACCCAGTACTTC | CASSPRTIPLTQYF
TRBJ2-7 | NA | many | TRBV10-2 | TGCGCCAGCAGTGAGTCGGAGGACGAGCAGTACTTC | CASSESEDEQYF
TRBJ2-1 | NA | NA | TRBV19 | TGTGCCAGTAGTACCCTTCTTAAAGGGGGATACAATGAGCAGTTCTTC | CASSTLLKGGYNEQFF
TRBJ2-5 | TRBD2 | many | TRBV5-1 | TGCGCCAGCAGCTTGCCGCGCGGGGGTAGAGAGACCCAGTACTTC | CASSLPRGGRETQYF
TRBJ1-5 | NA | many | TRBV12-3/TRBV12-4 | TGTGCCAGCAGTTTGGAATTCGGCCAGGGCAATCAGCCCCAGCATTTT | CASSLEFGQGNQPQHF
TRBJ2-1 | NA | many | TRBV20-1 | TGCAGTGCTATTGGACCTAACGGCTACAATGAGCAGTTCTTC | CSAIGPNGYNEQFF
TRBJ1-4 | TRBD1 | many | TRBV5-1 | TGCGCCAGCAGCTTCAGGCGGCAGGGGGTGAATAATGAAAAACTGTTTTTT | CASSFRRQGVNNEKLFF
TRBJ1-2 | NA | many | TRBV28 | TGTGCCAGCAGTTTAACAGACTCCTATGGCTACACCTTC | CASSLTDSYGYTF
TRBJ2-5 | NA | NA | TRBV6-1 | TGTGCCAGTAGTAGGGGGGGGCTCGAAGAGACCCAGTACTTC | CASSRGGLEETQYF
TRBJ2-2 | TRBD2 | many | TRBV29-1 | TGCAGCGCCCGAGCCGGGGGGGACACCGGGGAGCTGTTTTTT | CSARAGGDTGELFF
TRBJ2-3 | TRBD1 | many | TRBV6-8 | TGTGCCAGCAGTTACCCAGGACAGGTTACAGATACGCAGTATTTT | CASSYPGQVTDTQYF
TRBJ2-3 | NA | NA | TRBV5-4 | TGTGCCAGCAGCTTGGATGCGGGTCGCACAGATACGCAGTATTTT | CASSLDAGRTDTQYF
TRBJ2-2 | NA | many | TRBV7-3 | TGTGCCAGCAGCTTAAATGCGAACACCGGGGAGCTGTTTTTT | CASSLNANTGELFF
TRBJ2-7 | TRBD2 | many | TRBV20-1 | TGCAGTGCAACGGGACTAGCGGGGGTTTCCGCCTACGAGCAGTACTTC | CSATGLAGVSAYEQYF
TRBJ2-3 | NA | few | TRBV29-1 | TGCAGCGTTTTGGCCGGCACAGATACGCAGTATTTT | CSVLAGTDTQYF
TRBJ2-2 | NA | many | TRBV12-3/TRBV12-4 | TGTGCCAGCAGTTACGGGGCAAACACCGGGGAGCTGTTTTTT | CASSYGANTGELFF
TRBJ1-1 | TRBD1 | many | TRBV11-2 | TGTGCCAGCAGCTTATCGACAGGGCGGACTGAAGCTTTCTTT | CASSLSTGRTEAFF
TRBJ2-4 | TRBD1 | many | TRBV7-2 | TGTGCCAGCAGCGCAAACAGACAGGGGCGGGGCAAAAACATTCAGTACTTC | CASSANRQGRGKNIQYF
TRBJ1-6 | NA | many | TRBV6-2/TRBV6-3 | TGTGCCAGCAAGACCAACGACAGATATAATTCACCCCTCCACTTT | CASKTNDRYNSPLHF
TRBJ2-1 | NA | many | TRBV5-1 | TGCGCCAGCAGCCCCCCGGTCCACAATGAGCAGTTCTTC | CASSPPVHNEQFF
TRBJ2-1 | TRBD2 | many | TRBV4-2 | TGTGCCAGCAGCTCGGGGGGGGGCGATGCCTACAATGAGCAGTTCTTC | CASSSGGGDAYNEQFF
TRBJ2-7 | TRBD1 | many | TRBV20-1 | TGCAGTGCTTCAGAACTGGGACAGGGATACGAGCAGTACTTC | CSASELGQGYEQYF
TRBJ2-3 | TRBD2 | NA | TRBV15 | TGTGCCACCTCCAAAGATCGGGGGGTCGGCGGCACAGATACGCAGTATTTT | CATSKDRGVGGTDTQYF
TRBJ2-7 | NA | NA | TRBV3-1 | TGTGCCAGCAGCCACCCATTGTCCATGGAGGTGGACGAGCAGTACTTC | CASSHPLSMEVDEQYF
TRBJ2-1 | NA | many | TRBV28 | TGTGCCAGCAGTCCCGGGGGTGCCCTAGGTGAGCAGTTCTTC | CASSPGGALGEQFF
TRBJ2-7 | TRBD2 | many | TRBV5-1 | TGCGCCAGCAGCTTGGATCCTAGCGGGGGGGCATCCTACGAGCAGTACTTC | CASSLDPSGGASYEQYF
TRBJ2-5 | NA | many | TRBV5-1 | TGCGCCAGCGGGGAGTCCAAAGAGACCCAGTACTTC | CASGESKETQYF
TRBJ1-1 | TRBD1 | many | TRBV12-3/TRBV12-4 | TGTGCCAGCAGTCCGACAGGGGCCGGCACTGAAGCTTTCTTT | CASSPTGAGTEAFF
TRBJ2-7 | NA | many | TRBV5-1 | TGCGCCAGCAGCTCCCAACAGGGGAGGGCCTACGAGCAGTACTTC | CASSSQQGRAYEQYF
TRBJ1-5 | TRBD1 | many | TRBV5-1 | TGCGCCAGCAGCTTCACAGGGGCTCATAATCAGCCCCAGCATTTT | CASSFTGAHNQPQHF
TRBJ1-5 | TRBD1 | NA | TRBV12-3/TRBV12-4 | TGTGCCCTCAGTCCTCGGCCGGGAGGGACAGGGAGGTTCAATCAGCCCCAGCATTTT | CALSPRPGGTGRFNQPQHF
TRBJ2-7 | NA | many | TRBV7-2 | TGTGCCAGCAGCGTTGCCTACGAGCAGTACTTC | CASSVAYEQYF
TRBJ1-2 | NA | many | TRBV2 | TGTGCCAGCAGTCGACAGTTTGGCTACACCTTC | CASSRQFGYTF
TRBJ1-4 | NA | many | TRBV10-2 | TGCGCCAGCATGAATAAGTCAGGGAGTATCGGAAAACTGTTTTTT | CASMNKSGSIGKLFF
TRBJ2-7 | NA | many | TRBV7-2 | TGTGCCAGCAGCTTAGCTCAGACAGGCTCCTACGAGCAGTACTTC | CASSLAQTGSYEQYF
TRBJ1-6 | NA | many | TRBV7-2 | TGTGCCAGCAGCTCTTCAAGTAGGAAAAATTCACCCCTCCACTTT | CASSSSSRKNSPLHF
TRBJ2-7 | NA | many | TRBV5-5 | TGTGCCAGCAGCCCCTTTTCAACAGGGAGGGGCGAGCAGTACTTC | CASSPFSTGRGEQYF
TRBJ2-5 | NA | many | TRBV12-3/TRBV12-4 | TGTGCCAGCAGGTACAGGGAAACCCAGTACTTC | CASRYRETQYF
TRBJ2-3 | TRBD2 | many | TRBV5-1 | TGCGCCAGCAGCTTGGTTACTAGCGGGAGCCCCGGCGATACGCAGTATTTT | CASSLVTSGSPGDTQYF
TRBJ2-2 | NA | many | TRBV7-2 | TGTGCCAGCAGCTCGAAACGACTGAGCACCGGGGAGCTGTTTTTT | CASSSKRLSTGELFF
TRBJ2-1 | NA | few | TRBV19 | TGTGCCATTTCGGACGGAAACTCCTACAATGAGCAGTTCTTC | CAISDGNSYNEQFF
TRBJ2-7 | NA | many | TRBV28 | TGTGCCAGCAGGCTCAGCTCCTACGAGCAGTACTTC | CASRLSSYEQYF
TRBJ2-1 | TRBD2 | many | TRBV20-1 | TGCAGTGCCTTCAGGACTAGCGGGAGGACCGGAAATGAGCAGTTCTTC | CSAFRTSGRTGNEQFF
TRBJ2-5 | NA | many | TRBV15 | TGTGCCACCAGCAGAGATTTTAGGAGGGAGACCCAGTACTTC | CATSRDFRRETQYF